This T cell receptor (beta chain) is drawn from a study of regulatory and conventional T cells in RAG deficiency. General study results and limits: Compared with controls, unique Treg TCR beta sequences dropped roughly 96-fold in Omenn syndrome and CID/AS. In Omenn syndrome, Treg and Tconv repertoires overlapped >85%.

Germline lookup yields CDR1 MNHEY and CDR2 SVGAGI. This CDR3 spans 14 amino acids. Deletions cut 2 bases from V and 5 bases from J, with 12 bases between. Comment on this clone: What it recognizes is unknown.

The sorted conventional CD4+ T cells were CD25-low and CD127-high, with genomic DNA sequenced. Sequenced by immunoSEQ multiplex PCR; TCRdb stores in-frame clones only, minus some. The profile covers just over 30,000 clones, with roughly 96% appearing a single time and 0.3% to 0.45% taken by the ten largest. These data are also associated with another study on regulatory T cells. That source notes: Amplification used 52 TRBV primers and 13 TRBJ primers. Regulatory T cells showed the strongest V-J pair restriction and V/J gene skewing among patient repertoires.

V is TRBV6-5 and J is TRBJ1-1, with D unclear. This clonotype originated in a human donor in good health. Sequences were obtained from CD25- CD4+ T cells sorted from blood. CDR3 sequence reads: CASSYRAGGTEAFF. CDR3 DNA sequence: TGTGCCAGCAGTTACCGGGCGGGAGGAACTGAAGCTTTCTTT.